The sequence of this T cell receptor (beta chain) was determined in a study of cytomegalovirus exposure and HLA in healthy donors. Across the whole study: Unique TCRs from HLA-typed donors, roughly 87 million of them, were held in an early data release.

Study-level points and caveats: Specificity for CMV antigens was confirmed in vitro for a few of the CMV-associated chains. Data from an earlier analysis indicated that most TCR beta V segments were productive either about 90% or about 30% of the time. Follow-up analysis later connected one missense variant in DCLRE1C with trimming of TCR beta V- and J-genes.

Only one count was recorded for this clone. Its antigen is not known. In the PCR, 60 Vbeta and 13 Jbeta primers were used. Using immunoSEQ multiplex PCR, the repertoire was profiled, and TCRdb retains in-frame clones only, with some absent. The profile shows roughly 170,000 clones, 80% of them singletons. The TCR originated in a man between 25 and 39 years old in good health and CMV-seropositive. The source material was PBMCs.

CDR3 sequence: CASSLDGQGYYEQYF. The CDR3 nucleotides read TGTGCCAGCAGCTTAGATGGACAGGGGTACTACGAGCAGTACTTC. This chain uses TRBV13 with TRBJ2-5, with 9 bases identical to TRBD1. The J call is uncertain, as TRBJ2-7 better fits the DNA end. In germline, CDR1 is PRHDT, CDR2 FYEKMQ (reference sequence). The CDR3 sequence is 15 residues long.